The rows below give T cell receptor beta chains drawn from one sample of a study of graft-versus-host responses after intestinal transplantation. Assay: immunoSEQ multiplex PCR; the TCRdb copy retains only in-frame clones and omits some. The data show about 120,000 clones, with roughly nine tenths seen just once and about 0.18% held by the top ten. No antigen is known for these receptors. Sequencing was performed on unstimulated CD4+ T cells sorted from spleen or lymph node cells, taken before intestinal transplant. These receptors were collected from a human donor who received an intestinal transplant. CDR3s include the opening cysteine and the closing phenylalanine or tryptophan. Each record gives: D gene, V gene, J gene, CDR3 protein. D genes are given only for firm matches.

>.|TRBV19|TRBJ2-3
CASSNFLSTDTQYF
>TRBD2|TRBV30|TRBJ2-3
CACGLAGGPPTDTQYF
>.|TRBV6-5|TRBJ2-7
CVISGGYEQYF
>.|TRBV6-5|TRBJ2-3
CASSLTFPAGDTQYF
>.|TRBV5-8|TRBJ2-1
CASSFVENEQFF
>.|TRBV6-5|TRBJ2-1
CASSYTSFNEQFF
>TRBD1|TRBV7-3|TRBJ1-2
CASSLGDRGGYTF
>.|TRBV6-6|TRBJ1-5
CASSYGPVPVNQPQHF
>.|TRBV5-1|TRBJ1-4
CASAASIGATNEKLFF
>.|TRBV5-1|TRBJ1-4
CASSPGFGEKLFF
>.|TRBV5-1|TRBJ2-7
CASSLGVAVYEQYF
>.|TRBV11-2|TRBJ2-3
CASSFSLTGLTDTQYF
>TRBD1|TRBV19|TRBJ2-5
CASSKGGAGGETQYF
>.|TRBV5-1|TRBJ1-4
CASSSRTGGEKLFF
>TRBD2|TRBV18|TRBJ2-3
CASSPVLAELGDTQYF
>TRBD1|TRBV5-1|TRBJ1-4
CASSLDRGNEKLFF
>TRBD2|TRBV29-1|TRBJ2-1
CSVGLVAGSYNEQFF
>.|TRBV7-2|TRBJ1-3
CASSSHVSGNTIYF
>TRBD2|TRBV18|TRBJ2-3
CASSPLPGLAGPNTQYF
>.|TRBV15|TRBJ2-2
CATSIGQAGTGELFF
>.|TRBV9|TRBJ1-2
CASSMTANYGYTF
>TRBD1|TRBV5-1|TRBJ1-1
CASSKSTGGYTEAFF
>.|TRBV10-1|TRBJ1-1
CASSGSLNTEAFF
>TRBD1|TRBV30|TRBJ1-5
CAWATGPGPQHF
>TRBD1|TRBV7-9|TRBJ1-2
CASSLVDRVGGYTF
>.|TRBV20-1|TRBJ1-1
CSGTGDTEAFF
>.|TRBV29-1|TRBJ2-5
CSAGWGIQETQYF
>TRBD1|TRBV6-7|TRBJ2-3
CASDRVGGRTDTQYF
>.|TRBV9|TRBJ2-1
CASSVEPDSSYNEQFF
>TRBD1|TRBV28|TRBJ1-2
CASSFSDRVSGYTF
>.|TRBV18|TRBJ1-2
CASSPSGHHQGYGYTF
>TRBD2|TRBV15|TRBJ2-3
CATSRAGGGTDTQYF
>TRBD2|TRBV28|TRBJ2-3
CASSAQSGTSGWKGTDTQYF
>TRBD1|TRBV27|TRBJ1-2
CASRTITGQDYGYTF
>TRBD2|TRBV11-2|TRBJ2-1
CASSLRWGGPIYNEQFF
>.|TRBV5-5|TRBJ1-3
CASSLLVSPPVWSNTIYF
>.|TRBV28|TRBJ2-1
CASSQGGGDEQFF
>.|TRBV14|TRBJ2-3
CASSQEIADTQYF
>.|TRBV7-6|TRBJ2-5
CASSFGPRKTQYF
>TRBD2|TRBV19|TRBJ2-3
CASLAGGTTDTQYF
>TRBD2|TRBV2|TRBJ2-7
CASSGLTSGGAPQQYF